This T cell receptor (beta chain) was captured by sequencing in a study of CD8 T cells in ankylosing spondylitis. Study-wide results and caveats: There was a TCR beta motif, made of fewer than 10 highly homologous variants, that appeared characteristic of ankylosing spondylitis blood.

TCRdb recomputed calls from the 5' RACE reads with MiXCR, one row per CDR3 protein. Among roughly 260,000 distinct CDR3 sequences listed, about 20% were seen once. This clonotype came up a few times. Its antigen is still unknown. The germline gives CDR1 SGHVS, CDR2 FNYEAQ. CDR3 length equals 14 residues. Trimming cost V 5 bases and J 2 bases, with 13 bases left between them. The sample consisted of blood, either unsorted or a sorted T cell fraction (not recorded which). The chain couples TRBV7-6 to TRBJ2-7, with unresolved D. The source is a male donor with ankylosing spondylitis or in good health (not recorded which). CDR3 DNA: TGTGCCAGCAGCCCGCATGACGGCGCCTACGAGCAGTACGTC. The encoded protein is CASSPHDGAYEQYV.